These T cell receptor beta chains were read from a single sample in a study of shared clonotypes between healthy human individuals. TCRdb keeps only in-frame clones here, not all; method: immunoSEQ multiplex PCR. The sample lists about 1 million clones; around 74% were seen once. The sequenced sample was memory CD4+ T cells sorted from blood. The receptors stem from a young man in good health. CDR3s include the opening cysteine and the closing phenylalanine or tryptophan. A D gene is named only where the DNA matches it firmly. A row's size may be missing; if present it is once, few, many or a size class.

J gene | clone size | D gene | V gene | CDR3 DNA | CDR3 protein
TRBJ2-3 | - | TRBD2 | TRBV5-4 | TGTGCCAGCAGCCTAATACAGCGGGAAAGCACAGATACGCAGTATTTT | CASSLIQRESTDTQYF
TRBJ2-7 | - | TRBD1 | TRBV14 | TGTGCCAGCAGGCGACAGGGGACGACCGAGCAGTACTTC | CASRRQGTTEQYF
TRBJ1-3 | - | - | TRBV18 | TGTGCCGGCTCACCTGAACAGAGAAACACCATATATTTT | CAGSPEQRNTIYF
TRBJ1-3 | - | - | TRBV16 | TGTGCCAGCAGCCAATCGGTGGTCAGAGGAAACACCATATATTTT | CASSQSVVRGNTIYF
TRBJ2-6 | - | TRBD2 | TRBV19 | TGTGCCAGTACCCCGGGGGGGCAGAGGGCCAACGTCCTGACTTTC | CASTPGGQRANVLTF
TRBJ1-1 | few | TRBD1 | TRBV28 | TGTGCCCGACAGGGGGCGGGTGCTTTCTTT | CARQGAGAFF
TRBJ2-5 | - | - | TRBV4-1 | TGCGCCAGCAGCCAAGGGGTGTCGAACATACAAGAGACCCAGTACTTC | CASSQGVSNIQETQYF
TRBJ2-3 | - | TRBD1 | TRBV5-1 | TGCGCCAGCAGCTTGGGTGGATCACAGGGGGCGACAGATACGCAGTATTTT | CASSLGGSQGATDTQYF
TRBJ2-3 | - | TRBD2 | TRBV18 | TGTGCCAGCTCACCAAAGCGGGAGCCCACAGATACGCAGTATTTT | CASSPKREPTDTQYF
TRBJ1-5 | - | TRBD1 | TRBV5-4 | TGTGCCAGCAGCCGGGACAGGGATCAGCCCCAGCATTTT | CASSRDRDQPQHF
TRBJ2-7 | - | TRBD1 | TRBV18 | TGTGCCAGCTCACCACCGACAGGGAACTACGAGCAGTACTTC | CASSPPTGNYEQYF
TRBJ2-7 | - | - | TRBV11-2 | TGTGCCAGCAGCTTAGCGGGCTACGAGCAGTACTTC | CASSLAGYEQYF
TRBJ1-2 | - | - | TRBV28 | TGTGCCAGCAGTTCCCCGGGCCAGAACTATGGCTACACCTTC | CASSSPGQNYGYTF
TRBJ2-1 | - | - | TRBV4-1 | TGCGCCAGCAGCCAAGAAGTCATGGCGCTGAGGTTAGGCTACAATGAGCAGTTCTTC | CASSQEVMALRLGYNEQFF
TRBJ1-5 | - | - | TRBV5-4 | TGTGCCAGCAGCTTGGGAGGGACAAGCAATCAGCCCCAGCATTTT | CASSLGGTSNQPQHF
TRBJ2-7 | - | TRBD2 | TRBV6-5 | TGTGCAAGCAAGGTAGCGGGGGGCTACGAGCAGTACTTC | CASKVAGGYEQYF
TRBJ2-2 | - | - | TRBV4-3 | TGCGCCAGCAGCCAAGAAGTCCAGCGGAACACCGGGGAGCTGTTTTTT | CASSQEVQRNTGELFF
TRBJ2-7 | - | - | TRBV2 | TGTGCCAGCAGCACTACCGTTTTATCGGGGAACGAGCAGTACTTC | CASSTTVLSGNEQYF
TRBJ2-5 | - | - | TRBV19 | TGTGCCAGTAGTAGGACTTGGGGTACAGCCGAGACCCAGTACTTC | CASSRTWGTAETQYF
TRBJ2-7 | - | - | TRBV5-1 | TGCGCCAGCAGCTTAGAGGGGCTTAGCGAGCAGTACTTC | CASSLEGLSEQYF
TRBJ1-1 | - | - | TRBV28 | TGTGCCAGCAGTTTACTTCAGGGCCTCATGAACACTGAAGCTTTCTTT | CASSLLQGLMNTEAFF
TRBJ1-2 | - | TRBD1 | TRBV29-1 | TGCAGCGTCCTAAAGGGGGACAGCGTGAACTATGGCTACACCTTC | CSVLKGDSVNYGYTF
TRBJ2-3 | - | TRBD1 | TRBV10-3 | TGTGCCATCAGTGAGCGGGGACAGGGCGCAGATACGCAGTATTTT | CAISERGQGADTQYF
TRBJ2-3 | - | - | TRBV18 | TGTGCCAGCTCACCGGGAACAGGGTCCATCACAGATACGCAGTATTTT | CASSPGTGSITDTQYF
TRBJ2-4 | - | - | TRBV4-2 | TGTGCCAGCAGCCAACCGGGGGCCAAAAACATTCAGTACTTC | CASSQPGAKNIQYF
TRBJ1-2 | - | - | TRBV6-1 | TGTGCCAGCAGTGAAACGACCACGGGTAACTATGGCTACACCTTC | CASSETTTGNYGYTF
TRBJ2-7 | once | - | TRBV21-1 | TGTGCCAGCACTTCTCTGGGGAGTGGTTACGAGCAGTACTTC | CASTSLGSGYEQYF
TRBJ2-7 | - | TRBD1 | TRBV6-1 | TGTGCCAGCAGCACACCCGGGACAGGGGTGGAGCAGTACTTC | CASSTPGTGVEQYF
TRBJ2-6 | - | - | TRBV28 | TGTGCCAGCAGTCCCCGACGGGAGTCTGGGGCCAACGTCCTGACTTTC | CASSPRRESGANVLTF
TRBJ2-5 | - | TRBD1 | TRBV9 | TGTGCCAGCAGCGCCGACAGGGGGGCCCAAGAGACCCAGTACTTC | CASSADRGAQETQYF
TRBJ1-6 | few | - | TRBV10-1 | TGCGCCAGCAACCCAGACGAGGGGTCGGATTCACCCCTCCACTTT | CASNPDEGSDSPLHF
TRBJ2-1 | - | TRBD2 | TRBV2 | TGTGCCAGCACACTAGCGACAAATGAGCAGTTCTTC | CASTLATNEQFF
TRBJ2-2 | few | - | TRBV10-2 | TGCGCCAGCAGGGGAAGGACCGGGGAGCTGTTTTTT | CASRGRTGELFF
TRBJ2-3 | few | - | TRBV5-1 | TGCGCCAGCAGCTTGTTTGCTAGCGCGTCGACAGATACGCAGTATTTT | CASSLFASASTDTQYF
TRBJ2-5 | - | - | TRBV5-1 | TGCGCCAGCAGCCCGACTAGGAGCCAAGAGACCCAGTACTTC | CASSPTRSQETQYF
TRBJ2-7 | - | TRBD1 | TRBV30 | TGTGCCTGGAGTTGGGGGGACAGGGCCTACGAGCAGTACTTC | CAWSWGDRAYEQYF
TRBJ2-1 | - | - | TRBV7-2 | TGTGCCAGCAGCCCCGGCTGGGGACATGGCAATGAGCAGTTCTTC | CASSPGWGHGNEQFF
TRBJ1-2 | - | TRBD1 | TRBV19 | TGTGCCAGTAGTATAGGGACAGGGCCTGCTGGCTACACCTTC | CASSIGTGPAGYTF
TRBJ2-1 | - | TRBD2 | TRBV5-6 | TGTGCCAGCAGCCCGCTAGCGGGAGGCTTCTACAATGAGCAGTTCTTC | CASSPLAGGFYNEQFF
TRBJ1-2 | - | TRBD1 | TRBV4-1 | TGCGCCAGCCGCAGTCCGGGACAGGTTTATGGCTACACCTTC | CASRSPGQVYGYTF
TRBJ1-5 | - | - | TRBV5-3 | TGTGCCAGAAGCTTGGCCATCGAACCGGTGGGAAGCAATCAGCCCCAGCATTTT | CARSLAIEPVGSNQPQHF
TRBJ1-1 | few | TRBD1 | TRBV28 | TGTGCCAGCAGCACGACAGGGGAAGGCAGCACTGAAGCTTTCTTT | CASSTTGEGSTEAFF
TRBJ1-1 | once | - | TRBV6-5 | TGTGCCAGCAGTTCAAGGGCGCTGAACACTGAAGCTTTCTTT | CASSSRALNTEAFF
TRBJ2-3 | - | TRBD2 | TRBV4-3 | TGCGCCAGCAGCTCGAAGCTAGCGGGAGGGCCGAGCACAGATACGCAGTATTTT | CASSSKLAGGPSTDTQYF
TRBJ1-5 | - | - | TRBV4-1 | TGCGCCAGCAGCCAAGAGGGCTCCGGGAGCCAAAATCAGCCCCAGCATTTT | CASSQEGSGSQNQPQHF
TRBJ2-5 | - | - | TRBV12-5 | TGTGCTAGTGGCAATGGGGACACTTCGGCAGAGACCCAGTACTTC | CASGNGDTSAETQYF
TRBJ1-1 | - | TRBD1 | TRBV10-3 | TGTGCCATCAGGGGCTCACTCCAGGGGGGTGAAGCTTTCTTT | CAIRGSLQGGEAFF
TRBJ2-7 | - | - | TRBV6-5 | TGTGCCAGCAGTTACTCCCTCTACTCGGGGGAGCAGTACTTC | CASSYSLYSGEQYF
TRBJ2-6 | - | TRBD1 | TRBV7-9 | TGTGCCAGCAGCTTCCTTCCGGGACAGGGGTCGTCTGGGGCCAACGTCCTGACTTTC | CASSFLPGQGSSGANVLTF
TRBJ2-4 | - | - | TRBV4-1 | TGCGCCAGCAGCCAAGATGGGACGGTTACTGGAAACATTCAGTACTTC | CASSQDGTVTGNIQYF
TRBJ2-5 | - | - | TRBV2 | TGTGCCAGCAGTGTGGATCATTTCCAAGAGACCCAGTACTTC | CASSVDHFQETQYF
TRBJ1-5 | few | - | TRBV18 | TGTGCCAGCTCACCCTCGGGGAGTTATCAGCCCCAGCATTTT | CASSPSGSYQPQHF
TRBJ2-1 | few | - | TRBV7-2 | TGTGCCAGCAGCCCAAGACTAGGAGGCTCCTACAATGAGCAGTTCTTC | CASSPRLGGSYNEQFF
TRBJ2-3 | - | TRBD1 | TRBV7-9 | TGTGCCAGCAGTACGGACAGGGCCACAGATACGCAGTATTTT | CASSTDRATDTQYF
TRBJ1-5 | - | - | TRBV19 | TGTGCCAGTAGTATGGTGGGACCCTCGGGCAATCAGCCCCAGCATTTT | CASSMVGPSGNQPQHF
TRBJ1-4 | - | TRBD1 | TRBV7-2 | TGTGCCAGCAGTTCCGGACAGGCACATGAAAAACTGTTTTTT | CASSSGQAHEKLFF
TRBJ1-1 | - | - | TRBV15 | TGTGCCACCAGCAGAGATCGGAAGAACACTGAAGCTTTCTTT | CATSRDRKNTEAFF